Each of the 21 T cell receptor beta chains below was sequenced from the same sample in a study of CD8 T cells in ankylosing spondylitis. Via MiXCR, TCRdb re-called the 5' RACE reads, giving one row per CDR3 protein. The sample contains roughly 150,000 distinct CDR3 sequences, 25% to 35% of which appear only once. Sequencing used synovial fluid, either unsorted or a sorted T cell fraction (not recorded which). All receptors derive from a male donor with ankylosing spondylitis.

The chain has TRBV12-3 or TRBV12-4 and TRBJ1-3; no clear D gene. The germline V and J ends were trimmed by 7 bases and 0 bases, with 10 bases remaining between them. The CDR3 has 14 residues. The CDR3 protein is CASTLQSSGNTIYF. For the CDR3, the DNA is TGTGCCAGCACCTTACAAAGCTCTGGAAACACCATATATTTT.

This clonotype came up a few times. The chain carries TRBV6-1 and TRBJ2-7; 12 bases line up with TRBD2. This CDR3 spans 15 amino acids. CDR1 and CDR2 from the germline V gene are MNHNS and SASEGT. V shed 6 bases, J shed 1 base, and the junction held 4 bases outside the gene matches. The CDR3 sequence: CASRELAGGSYEQYF. In nucleotides, the CDR3 is TGTGCCAGCAGGGAACTAGCGGGAGGTTCCTACGAGCAGTACTTC.

This clonotype came up many times. V and J are TRBV6-1 and TRBJ1-6; D perhaps matches TRBD1 (5 bases). V was shortened by 3 bases and J by 6 bases, with 12 bases between the two germline ends. Germline-derived CDR1 and CDR2 are MNHNS and SASEGT. The CDR3 totals 15 residues. The CDR3 loop is CASSDPGLSNSPLHF. In nucleotides, the CDR3 is TGTGCCAGCAGTGATCCGGGACTGTCTAATTCACCCCTCCACTTT.

This rearrangement joins TRBV12-3 or TRBV12-4 to TRBJ1-5; D possibly corresponds to TRBD1 (5 bases). This CDR3 contains 15 residues. Trimming stripped 5 bases from V and 0 bases from J, with 11 bases between. The CDR3: CASSGGGYSNQPQHF. In DNA, the CDR3 is TGTGCCAGCAGTGGGGGGGGATATAGCAATCAGCCCCAGCATTTT.

The rearrangement links TRBV4-2 to TRBJ1-2; TRBD1 aligns across 7 bases. V lost 1 base to trimming and J lost 5 bases; unmatched junction nucleotides: 7. Germline CDR1 and CDR2: LGHNA and YNFKEQ. The CDR3 spans 15 residues. CDR3 residues: CASSQGGTAKYGYTF. For the CDR3, the DNA is TGTGCCAGCAGCCAAGGTGGGACAGCGAAATATGGCTACACCTTC.

The chain couples TRBV20-1 to TRBJ2-3; D is perhaps TRBD1 (6 bases). Germline V lookup: CDR1 DFQATT, CDR2 SNEGSKA (reference sequence). V lost 2 bases and J lost 5, with 11 bases in between. This CDR3 region has 13 residues. The CDR3 loop reads CSARLWTEDTQYF. CDR3 DNA sequence: TGCAGTGCTAGACTTTGGACAGAAGATACGCAGTATTTT.

CDR3 protein: CASSSGRQAYEQYF. For the CDR3, the DNA is TGTGCCAGCAGCTCCGGGAGGCAGGCCTACGAGCAGTACTTC. The rearrangement joins TRBV5-6 to TRBJ2-7; TRBD2 matches 7 bases. Germline V gene data show CDR1 as SGHDT and CDR2 as YYEEEE. This CDR3 region has 14 residues. With V trimmed by 3 bases and J by 2 bases, 5 bases remained unmatched.

This clonotype has more than one count but fewer than ten. This chain uses TRBV12-3 or TRBV12-4 with TRBJ1-2; D is uncertain. V lost 7 bases to trimming and J lost 0 bases, with 9 bases between them. The CDR3 is 13 amino acids. CDR3 loop: CASTNNPNYGYTF. CDR3 coding DNA: TGTGCCAGCACGAATAATCCTAACTATGGCTACACCTTC.

V and J are TRBV2 and TRBJ2-7; 10 nucleotides align to TRBD1. Germline CDR1 and CDR2: SNHLY and FYNNEI. V shed 3 bases, J shed 4 bases, and the junction held 3 bases outside the gene matches. The CDR3 totals 14 residues. CDR3 residues: CASSEGQGRYEQYF. The CDR3 DNA sequence: TGTGCCAGCAGTGAGGGACAGGGGAGGTACGAGCAGTACTTC.

This clonotype was counted only a few times. The V and J genes are TRBV20-1 and TRBJ1-1, with 9 positions matching TRBD1. The germline CDR1 and CDR2 sequences are DFQATT and SNEGSKA (reference sequence). CDR3 length equals 14 residues. Losses at the gene ends were 5 bases for V and 1 base for J; bases not matched to a gene: 5. In nucleotides, the CDR3 is TGCAGTGCTCGGGACAGGGTAAAGAACACTGAAGCTTTCTTT. This sequence encodes CSARDRVKNTEAFF.

This chain links TRBV28 with TRBJ2-3, with D perhaps matching TRBD1 (5 bases). V lost 6 bases and J lost 0, with 16 bases in between. The CDR3 spans 16 residues. CDR1 is MDHEN, CDR2 SYDVKM, per germline. Written as DNA, the CDR3 is TGTGCCAGCAGCAAAAGGTCAGGGTCTAGCACAGATACGCAGTATTTT. The encoded protein is CASSKRSGSSTDTQYF.

V usage is TRBV29-1 and J usage is TRBJ2-5, with D uncertain. Trimming cost V 6 bases and J 1 base, with 18 bases left between them. Germline V gene lookup returns CDR1 SQVTM and CDR2 ANQGSEA. This CDR3 has 15 residues. CDR3 in DNA: TGCAGCGTGGCTTTTGGGAAGTTCCTCCAAGAGACCCAGTACTTC. Protein sequence: CSVAFGKFLQETQYF.

This clonotype was seen at least ten times. This chain connects TRBV7-9 to TRBJ2-1, with a tentative D call TRBD1 (6 bases). With 1 base removed from V and 2 bases from J, the gap between germline ends came to 15 bases. The CDR3 has 17 residues. Germline assignment: CDR1 SEHNR and CDR2 FQNEAQ (reference sequence). The CDR3, as DNA: TGTGCCAGCAGCTTAGGGATGGGGGCCGAAACCTACAATGAGCAGTTCTTC. Translation gives CASSLGMGAETYNEQFF.

The sample holds a few counts of this clonotype. The CDR3 reads CAWSAVYSPLHF. The CDR3 DNA reads TGTGCCTGGAGTGCAGTCTATTCACCCCTCCACTTT. The J gene is TRBJ1-6, the V gene TRBV30; D is uncertain. In germline, CDR1 is GTSNPN, CDR2 SVGIG (reference sequence). The CDR3 spans 12 residues. The germline V and J ends were trimmed by 1 base and 8 bases, with 6 bases remaining between them. The full variable domain, with the rest looked up from reference TRBV30 and TRBJ1-6, is SQTIHQWPATLVQPVGSPLSLECTVEGTSNPNLYWYRQAAGRGLQLLFYSVGIGQISSEVPQNLSASRPQDRQFILSSKKLLLSDSGFYLCAWSAVYSPLHFGNGTRLTVT.

This clonotype is a singleton in its sample. The rearrangement joins TRBV20-1 to TRBJ1-5; no clear D. The CDR3 runs to 16 residues. V was cut by 5 bases and J by 3 bases, with 20 bases left in between. In germline, CDR1 is DFQATT, CDR2 SNEGSKA (reference sequence). CDR3 DNA: TGCAGTGCTTCGAGAGGGCCGGGATCCCACAATCAGCCCCAGCATTTT. Its translation is CSASRGPGSHNQPQHF.

This clonotype was observed many times. This chain connects TRBV7-2 to TRBJ2-6; the D is unclear. The germline V gene encodes CDR1 SGHTA and CDR2 FQGNSA. CDR3 length: 14 amino acids. Trimming stripped 5 bases from V and 3 bases from J, with 8 bases between. CDR3 sequence (DNA): TGTGCCAGCAGCCCCTGGTATGGGGCCAACGTCCTGACTTTC. This translates into CASSPWYGANVLTF.

In this sample, this clonotype turned up many times. The chain couples TRBV15 to TRBJ2-3; the match to TRBD2 covers 11 bases. Trimming at V came to 5 bases and at J to 5 bases, leaving 18 bases not matched to a gene. The CDR3 contains 19 residues. Germline CDR1 reads LNHNV; CDR2 reads YYDKDF (reference sequence). The chain's CDR3 is CATSPKQGIAGGPKDTQYF. CDR3 sequence (DNA): TGTGCCACCAGCCCGAAACAGGGCATAGCGGGAGGGCCAAAAGATACGCAGTATTTT. Full variable domain (rest looked up from reference TRBV15 and TRBJ2-3): DAMVIQNPRYQVTQFGKPVTLSCSQTLNHNVMYWYQQKSSQAPKLLFHYYDKDFNNEADTPDNFQSRRPNTSFCFLDIRSPGLGDTAMYLCATSPKQGIAGGPKDTQYFGPGTRLTVL.

V gene TRBV9 combines with J gene TRBJ2-5, with TRBD2 identical over 7 bases. V shed 2 bases, J shed 4 bases, and the junction held 5 bases outside the gene matches. CDR1 is SGDLS, CDR2 YYNGEE, per germline. The CDR3 has 14 amino acids. This chain's CDR3 is CASSVDTGGETQYF. The CDR3 DNA is TGTGCCAGCAGCGTCGACACGGGGGGAGAGACCCAGTACTTC.

This clonotype turned up a few times. This rearrangement joins TRBV5-1 to TRBJ1-1; D is unresolved. V lost 1 base, J lost 2 bases, and 9 bases lay in between. The germline V gene encodes CDR1 SGHRS and CDR2 YFSETQ. This CDR3 spans 14 amino acids. This CDR3 reads CASSLMPLNTEAFF. The CDR3 DNA is TGCGCCAGCAGCTTGATGCCCCTCAACACTGAAGCTTTCTTT.

This clonotype was seen repeatedly, ten times or more. The chain couples TRBV5-1 to TRBJ1-2; no reliable D call. The V end lost 7 bases, the J end lost 8 bases, and 21 bases lay between the germline ends. The CDR3 is 14 amino acids. CDR1 SGHRS and CDR2 YFSETQ come from the germline V gene. CDR3 loop: CASRETADSGGYTF. For the CDR3, the DNA is TGCGCCAGCCGCGAAACAGCGGATAGCGGAGGCTACACCTTC.

The table lists this clonotype with many counts. V usage is TRBV10-3 and J usage is TRBJ2-7; D not resolved. V was shortened by 10 bases and J by 2 bases, with 15 bases between the two germline ends. The germline V gene encodes CDR1 ENHRY and CDR2 SYGVKD. The CDR3 loop spans 13 amino acids. CDR3 amino acids: CATQVRPTYEQYF. CDR3 sequence (DNA): TGTGCCACCCAAGTTAGGCCTACCTACGAGCAGTACTTC.